Shown below are 32 T cell receptor beta chains from a single sample sequenced in a study of shared clonotypes between healthy human individuals. Terminally differentiated effector memory CD45RA+ cells were excluded by CCR7 positive selection of CD45RO-negative cells. This table comes from immunoSEQ multiplex PCR, and its TCRdb copy is limited to in-frame clones, with some not included. The table shows under 850,000 clones, with 85% to 95% occurring only once. Specimen: naive CD8+ T cells sorted from blood. All receptors derive from a man aged 25 to 45 in good health.

The chain recombines TRBV29-1 with TRBJ2-5, with D perhaps TRBD2 (6 bases). V gave up 3 bases and J gave up 0 bases, with 17 bases separating them. Germline values: CDR1 SQVTM, CDR2 ANQGSEA. The CDR3 consists of 16 residues. The CDR3 loop reads CSVDESSGRYQETQYF. Written as DNA, the CDR3 is TGCAGCGTTGACGAGAGTAGCGGAAGATACCAAGAGACCCAGTACTTC.

J is TRBJ1-4 and V is TRBV2, with unresolved D. This CDR3 comprises 13 residues. Trimming took 8 bases from V and 0 from J, leaving 7 bases between them. In germline, CDR1 is SNHLY, CDR2 FYNNEI. In DNA, the CDR3 is TGTGCCAGCCGTGCAGCAACTAATGAAAAACTGTTTTTT. Protein product: CASRAATNEKLFF.

The chain combines TRBV6-5 with TRBJ2-1; the match to TRBD1 covers 7 bases. The CDR3 is 16 amino acids. Germline loops: CDR1 MNHEY, CDR2 SVGAGI. J lost 4 bases, V lost 0 bases, and 6 bases had no gene match. The DNA for the CDR3 is TGTGCCAGCAGTTACTCGTCGGGACAGCCATACAATGAGCAGTTCTTC. Residues: CASSYSSGQPYNEQFF.

This chain connects TRBV9 to TRBJ1-1, with unresolved D. Trimming took 4 bases from V and 3 from J, leaving 7 bases between them. The CDR3 extends over 12 amino acids. From germline, CDR1 is SGDLS and CDR2 YYNGEE. CDR3 in DNA: TGTGCCAGCAGCTCTGGGTACACTGAAGCTTTCTTT. Its translation: CASSSGYTEAFF.

The chain couples TRBV19 to TRBJ2-1, with TRBD1 matching over 10 bases. Losses at the gene ends were 5 bases for V and 6 bases for J; bases not matched to a gene: 7. This CDR3 has 15 amino acids. The germline gives CDR1 LNHDA, CDR2 SQIVND (reference sequence). The DNA for the CDR3 is TGTGCCAGTAGTCTCGACAGGGGGCGTCTCAATGAGCAGTTCTTC. This codes for CASSLDRGRLNEQFF.

V is TRBV9 and J is TRBJ2-3; D is ambiguous. The CDR3 is 13 residues long. CDR1 is SGDLS and CDR2 is YYNGEE in the germline V gene. Trimming stripped 3 bases from V and 4 bases from J, with 9 bases between. CDR3 DNA: TGTGCCAGCAGCGCACCCCTCGCAGATACGCAGTATTTT. Protein sequence: CASSAPLADTQYF.

The chain combines TRBV5-6 with TRBJ2-3; the match to TRBD2 covers 14 bases. V dropped 5 bases and J dropped 4; count of bases not matched to a gene: 6. Germline V gene sequence: CDR1 SGHDT, CDR2 YYEEEE. The CDR3 sequence is 16 residues long. The CDR3 nucleotides are TGTGCCAGCAGGCAAGGGACTAGCGGGAGATCAGATACGCAGTATTTT. Residues: CASRQGTSGRSDTQYF.

The genes are TRBV7-9 and TRBJ1-3; possibly TRBD1 for D (5 bases). CDR3 length: 15 residues. V gave up 3 bases and J gave up 8 bases, with 17 bases separating them. Germline CDR1 and CDR2: SEHNR and FQNEAQ (reference sequence). The CDR3 region has the DNA TGTGCCAGCAGCTTTCTGGGGACTACCGGAGACACCATATATTTT. Translated, it gives CASSFLGTTGDTIYF.

This chain connects TRBV9 to TRBJ2-5; 9 positions match TRBD2. V gave up 3 bases and J gave up 4 bases; unmatched junction bases: 10. The CDR3 is made up of 16 amino acids. Germline lookup yields CDR1 SGDLS and CDR2 YYNGEE. The CDR3 reads CASSAAGGLTGETQYF. CDR3 in DNA: TGTGCCAGCAGCGCTGCGGGAGGGCTTACGGGAGAGACCCAGTACTTC.

In its sample, this clone was seen a few times. This chain's CDR3 is CASSLVWASNEQFF. The CDR3 coding sequence is TGTGCCAGCAGCTTAGTATGGGCGAGCAATGAGCAGTTCTTC. This rearrangement joins TRBV7-8 to TRBJ2-1; D is undetermined. The CDR3 covers 14 residues. CDR1 SGHVS and CDR2 FQNEAQ come from the germline V gene. V was clipped by 1 base and J by 6 bases, with 10 bases between them. Full variable domain (missing parts from reference TRBV7-8 and TRBJ2-1): GAGVSQSPRYKVAKRGQDVALRCDPISGHVSLFWYQQALGQGPEFLTYFQNEAQLDKSGLPSDRFFAERPEGSVSTLKIQRTQQEDSAVYLCASSLVWASNEQFFGPGTRLTVL.

The genes are TRBV7-9 and TRBJ2-5, with 9 bases fitting TRBD2. This CDR3 spans 14 amino acids. V lost 5 bases, J lost 5 bases, and 6 bases stayed unmatched. Germline loops: CDR1 SEHNR, CDR2 FQNEAQ (reference sequence). The CDR3 nucleotides are TGTGCCAGCAGCAGTAGCGGGAGAGTGGAGACCCAGTACTTC. Translation gives CASSSSGRVETQYF.

The chain links TRBV19 to TRBJ1-2; D gene unclear. From germline, CDR1 is LNHDA and CDR2 SQIVND (reference sequence). This CDR3 spans 14 amino acids. The V end lost 4 bases, the J end lost 7 bases, and 16 bases lay between the germline ends. CDR3 nucleotides: TGTGCCAGTAGTACCAGTTACGGCCGAGCTGGCTACACCTTC. Protein: CASSTSYGRAGYTF.

A few counts support this clone. This chain links TRBV6-6 with TRBJ2-1; D is uncertain. The CDR3 covers 13 residues. V lost 6 bases and J 3 bases, leaving 9 bases between the germline ends. The V gene's germline CDR1 is MNHNY and CDR2 SVGAGI (reference sequence). The CDR3 reads CASRGTSYNEQFF. The DNA for the CDR3 is TGTGCCAGCAGGGGTACCAGCTACAATGAGCAGTTCTTC.

This rearrangement joins TRBV9 to TRBJ2-2; 7 bases line up with TRBD1. The length of the CDR3 is 17 residues. Trimming removed 3 bases from V and 5 bases from J; junction bases left unmatched: 13. Germline V gene sequence: CDR1 SGDLS, CDR2 YYNGEE. CDR3 loop: CASSGSATGVNTGELFF. The CDR3 DNA follows: TGTGCCAGCAGCGGTAGCGCTACAGGGGTGAATACCGGGGAGCTGTTTTTT.

The chain is built from TRBV29-1 and TRBJ2-1, with D possibly TRBD2 on 5 matching bases. V was trimmed by 1 base and J by 7 bases, leaving 14 bases between them. Germline CDR1 SQVTM, CDR2 ANQGSEA. The CDR3 runs to 14 residues. In DNA form, the CDR3 reads TGCAGCGTTGAAGGAGTCGCTGGGGAGAATGAGCAGTTCTTC. The encoded protein is CSVEGVAGENEQFF.

This clone showed up just once. This sequence joins TRBV7-9 and TRBJ2-1; D is possibly TRBD2 (7 bases). CDR1 and CDR2 (germline): SEHNR, FQNEAQ (reference sequence). V lost 1 base, J lost 8 bases, and 12 bases lay in between. The CDR3 has 14 amino acids. The CDR3 is CASSLEGGRHEQFF. The CDR3 DNA reads as TGTGCCAGCAGCTTAGAGGGGGGGAGGCATGAGCAGTTCTTC.

This rearrangement joins TRBV28 to TRBJ1-5; tentative D call: TRBD1 (5 bases). The CDR3 sequence is 15 residues long. Trimming removed 6 bases at V and 0 bases at J, with 12 bases between. Per the germline V gene, CDR1 is MDHEN and CDR2 is SYDVKM. This CDR3 reads CASSHQDSSNQPQHF. The CDR3 bases are TGTGCCAGCAGCCACCAAGACAGTAGCAATCAGCCCCAGCATTTT.

This chain connects TRBV28 to TRBJ2-5, with 10 bases matching TRBD1. The CDR3 contains 16 residues. Trimming took 3 bases from V and 4 from J; bases not matched to a gene: 8. Germline V gene sequence: CDR1 MDHEN, CDR2 SYDVKM. The CDR3 sequence: CASSFAGQGLAETQYF. The CDR3, as DNA: TGTGCCAGCAGTTTCGCGGGACAGGGGTTGGCAGAGACCCAGTACTTC. The complete variable domain, with remaining parts taken from reference TRBV28 and TRBJ2-5, reads DVKVTQSSRYLVKRTGEKVFLECVQDMDHENMFWYRQDPGLGLRLIYFSYDVKMKEKGDIPEGYSVSREKKERFSLILESASTNQTSMYLCASSFAGQGLAETQYFGPGTRLLVL.

V is TRBV14 and J is TRBJ2-4; the D is unclear. Germline CDR1 and CDR2: SGHDN and FVKESK. The ends were cut back, 0 bases at V and 7 bases at J, with 7 bases in the middle. The CDR3 totals 13 residues. The CDR3 sequence is CASSQDLTNIQYF. CDR3 sequence (DNA): TGTGCCAGCAGCCAAGACCTGACGAACATTCAGTACTTC.

V usage is TRBV11-2 and J usage is TRBJ2-3; weak D call: TRBD2 (5 bases). Trimming left V 11 bases short and J 0 bases short, with 12 bases between. Germline V CDR1 and CDR2: SGHAT, FQNNGV. The CDR3 spans 13 residues. The CDR3 protein is CAGRTSSTDTQYF. CDR3 sequence (DNA): TGTGCCGGCCGGACTTCAAGCACAGATACGCAGTATTTT.

This chain connects TRBV27 to TRBJ2-7; the D is unclear. This CDR3 is built from 14 residues. CDR1 MNHEY and CDR2 SMNVEV come from the germline V gene (reference sequence). V lost 3 bases and J 2 bases, leaving 11 bases between the germline ends. Written as DNA, the CDR3 is TGTGCCAGCAGTTTTCGAGGAGCCCCCTACGAGCAGTACTTC. This translates into CASSFRGAPYEQYF.

This clone was seen just once. The chain is built from TRBV5-1 and TRBJ1-3, with D possibly matching TRBD1 (5 bases). This CDR3 contains 16 residues. The germline V and J ends were trimmed by 0 bases and 4 bases, with 14 bases remaining between them. The germline V gene encodes CDR1 SGHRS and CDR2 YFSETQ. CDR3 amino acids: CASSLDRPPVGNTIYF. CDR3 DNA: TGCGCCAGCAGCTTGGACAGGCCCCCGGTGGGAAACACCATATATTTT.

The chain carries TRBV2 and TRBJ1-4; D gene uncertain. The CDR3 consists of 16 residues. Germline V gives CDR1 SNHLY, CDR2 FYNNEI. Trimming removed 3 bases from V and 0 bases from J, with 11 bases in between. The CDR3 loop reads CASSEERETTNEKLFF. DNA for the CDR3: TGTGCCAGCAGTGAGGAAAGGGAAACAACTAATGAAAAACTGTTTTTT.

This clone was counted many times. Distinct nucleotide sequences in the sample also encode this CDR3. CDR3 sequence reads: CASSSHYEQYF. DNA of the CDR3: TGTGCCAGCAGCAGCCACTACGAGCAGTACTTC. J is TRBJ2-7 and V is TRBV28; no definite D call. The V and J ends lost 6 bases and 3 bases respectively, with 6 bases between them. Germline lookup yields CDR1 MDHEN and CDR2 SYDVKM. This CDR3 has 11 amino acids. The full variable domain, in which reference TRBV28 and TRBJ2-7 provide the parts outside the CDR3, is DVKVTQSSRYLVKRTGEKVFLECVQDMDHENMFWYRQDPGLGLRLIYFSYDVKMKEKGDIPEGYSVSREKKERFSLILESASTNQTSMYLCASSSHYEQYFGPGTRLTVT.

The chain joins TRBV27 to TRBJ2-1; the match to TRBD2 covers 9 bases. The CDR3 length is 15 residues. The junction had 6 bases not matched to a gene; V was cut back by 5 bases and J by 4 bases. Germline V gene lookup returns CDR1 MNHEY and CDR2 SMNVEV (reference sequence). CDR3 nucleotide sequence: TGTGCCAGCAGTCCAGGACTAGCGACATACAATGAGCAGTTCTTC. It is translated as CASSPGLATYNEQFF.

The V gene is TRBV7-2, the J gene TRBJ2-3; 9 bases are a match to TRBD1. CDR3 length: 19 residues. The V and J ends lost 5 bases and 6 bases, in that order; junction bases with no gene match: 21. Germline V gene data show CDR1 as SGHTA and CDR2 as FQGNSA. This CDR3 reads CASSPEQGAAPIFTDTQYF. In DNA form, the CDR3 reads TGTGCCAGCAGCCCCGAACAGGGGGCGGCACCCATATTCACGGATACGCAGTATTTT. Looking up the rest from reference TRBV7-2 and TRBJ2-3 gives the full variable domain: GAGVSQSPSNKVTEKGKDVELRCDPISGHTALYWYRQSLGQGLEFLIYFQGNSAPDKSGLPSDRFSAERTGGSVSTLTIQRTQQEDSAVYLCASSPEQGAAPIFTDTQYFGPGTRLTVL.

The gene calls are TRBV19 and TRBJ1-4, with TRBD1 matching 7 bases. The CDR3 is 13 amino acids. V lost 4 bases to trimming and J lost 8 bases; unmatched junction nucleotides: 4. Germline CDR1 LNHDA, CDR2 SQIVND (reference sequence). CDR3 coding DNA: TGTGCCAGTAGTACGAGGGGGCACGAAAAACTGTTTTTT. Protein product: CASSTRGHEKLFF.

This sequence joins TRBV10-1 and TRBJ2-3; D unresolved. Germline V gene data show CDR1 as WNHNN and CDR2 as SYGVQD (reference sequence). V was cut by 2 bases and J by 5 bases, with 11 bases left in between. This CDR3 comprises 14 residues. For the CDR3, the DNA is TGCGCCAGCAGTGAGACCAAACCGGGAGATACGCAGTATTTT. The encoded protein is CASSETKPGDTQYF.

This rearrangement joins TRBV2 to TRBJ1-3, with 7 bases identical to TRBD1. V trimming: 8 bases; J trimming: 0 bases; junction bases outside the gene matches: 7. The CDR3 totals 15 residues. Germline lookup yields CDR1 SNHLY and CDR2 FYNNEI. CDR3 nucleotides: TGTGCCAGCCCCCATCAGGGGGACTCTGGAAACACCATATATTTT. This codes for CASPHQGDSGNTIYF. The full variable domain, its missing parts supplied by reference TRBV2 and TRBJ1-3, is EPEVTQTPSHQVTQMGQEVILRCVPISNHLYFYWYRQILGQKVEFLVSFYNNEISEKSEIFDDQFSVERPDGSNFTLKIRSTKLEDSAMYFCASPHQGDSGNTIYFGEGSWLTVV.

The chain couples TRBV5-4 to TRBJ2-7, with a tentative D call TRBD1 (5 bases). This CDR3 region has 19 residues. CDR1 is SGHNT and CDR2 is YYREEE in the germline V gene (reference sequence). Trimming shortened V by 0 bases and J by 6 bases, and 28 bases separated the two germline ends. In DNA, the CDR3 is TGTGCCAGCAGCTTGGTCGGCTTAGGGGTGTCCTTCAAAACCTCCGAGCAGTACTTC. Its protein is CASSLVGLGVSFKTSEQYF.

The V and J genes are TRBV27 and TRBJ1-5; D perhaps matches TRBD1 (5 bases). This CDR3 comprises 16 residues. V dropped 3 bases and J dropped 2 bases, with 14 bases sitting between them. Germline lookup yields CDR1 MNHEY and CDR2 SMNVEV (reference sequence). The CDR3 DNA reads as TGTGCCAGCAGTTTGGCTGGGGGGAGTGGCAATCAGCCCCAGCATTTT. Protein product: CASSLAGGSGNQPQHF.

The chain is built from TRBV13 and TRBJ2-2; D ambiguous. The germline gives CDR1 PRHDT, CDR2 FYEKMQ (reference sequence). This CDR3 spans 14 amino acids. Trimming took 0 bases from V and 7 from J, leaving 9 bases between them. CDR3 sequence: CASSLGAASGELFF. Here the CDR3 DNA reads TGTGCCAGCAGCTTAGGTGCGGCGAGCGGGGAGCTGTTTTTT.